This T cell receptor (beta chain) was identified during a study of metastatic and nonmetastatic thyroid tumors. Findings and caveats of the study: As reported, TCR beta diversity in blood and tumor was significantly higher in malignant thyroid tumors than in benign nodules.

Before thyroid surgery, none of the patients had received any treatment. This clone showed up many times. Its antigen is not identified. The CDR3 length is 16 residues. Germline CDR1 and CDR2: SGHRS and YFSETQ. Trimming took 0 bases from V and 7 from J, leaving 17 bases between them. TCRdb re-clonotyped the PCR reads through MiXCR. The sample holds about 17,000 clones, more than 25% seen once. The chain couples TRBV5-1 to TRBJ1-5, with D possibly being TRBD1 (6 bases). This clonotype originated in a female donor with papillary thyroid cancer or a benign thyroid nodule (not recorded which). Some clones in this sample may be carry-over from other donors' samples. Sequenced input: tumor tissue. The CDR3 reads CASSLAPGGAGQPQHF. CDR3 coding DNA: TGCGCCAGCAGCTTGGCGCCGGGGGGCGCTGGGCAGCCCCAGCATTTT.